Below, 25 T cell receptor beta chains from the same sample are listed, as sequenced in a study of glioma-infiltrating T cells after dendritic cell vaccination (TCRdb year 2016). The library relied on the immunoSEQ multiplex PCR assay. Entries here come from immuneACCESS through TCRdb and include only in-frame sequences with V and J called. Some clones fail to appear in such tables; in the studies checked, an unresolved V gene covers under half of the shortfall, and the cause of the remainder is unknown. The sample table lists about 92,000 clones, 65% to 90% of them with a count of one. The top ten constitute about a sixth of the sample. Sequencing was performed on blood, taken before dendritic cell vaccination. The source is a human donor with glioblastoma.

The chain carries TRBV18 and TRBJ2-7; the match to TRBD2 covers 7 bases. The CDR3 consists of 17 residues. CDR1 KGHSH and CDR2 LQKENI come from the germline V gene. The ends lost 5 bases at V and 4 bases at J; junction bases unmatched: 17. For the CDR3, the DNA is TGTGCCAGCTCAGGCGGGTTACGGACTAGATCTTCGTACGAGCAGTACTTC. Protein: CASSGGLRTRSSYEQYF.

The chain has TRBV7-3 and TRBJ2-1; 8 nucleotides match TRBD1. In germline, CDR1 is SGHTA, CDR2 FQGTGA. Trimming cost V 1 base and J 2 bases; bases outside gene matches: 4. The length of the CDR3 is 16 residues. In DNA, the CDR3 is TGTGCCAGCAGCTTAATCGGACAGGGCCCCTACAATGAGCAGTTCTTC. This sequence encodes CASSLIGQGPYNEQFF.

This chain uses TRBV7-8 with TRBJ2-3, with 8 bases that match TRBD2. V lost 6 bases to trimming and J lost 3 bases; unmatched junction nucleotides: 8. Germline CDR1 and CDR2: SGHVS and FQNEAQ. The CDR3 consists of 15 residues. This CDR3 is CASSLAGGRTDTQYF. Here the CDR3 DNA reads TGTGCCAGCAGTCTTGCGGGGGGTAGGACAGATACGCAGTATTTT. The full variable domain, in which reference TRBV7-8 and TRBJ2-3 provide the parts outside the CDR3, is GAGVSQSPRYKVAKRGQDVALRCDPISGHVSLFWYQQALGQGPEFLTYFQNEAQLDKSGLPSDRFFAERPEGSVSTLKIQRTQQEDSAVYLCASSLAGGRTDTQYFGPGTRLTVL.

The J gene is TRBJ2-7, the V gene TRBV2, with 10 nucleotides matching TRBD2. Germline CDR1 reads SNHLY; CDR2 reads FYNNEI. The length of the CDR3 is 17 residues. The V and J ends lost 4 bases and 0 bases, in that order; junction bases with no gene match: 9. The chain's CDR3 is CASSVGGGTSASYEQYF. CDR3 in DNA: TGTGCCAGCAGTGTGGGGGGAGGGACTAGCGCCTCCTACGAGCAGTACTTC.

The V and J genes are TRBV2 and TRBJ1-5; 8 bases match TRBD1. The CDR3 sequence is 15 residues long. Germline V lookup: CDR1 SNHLY, CDR2 FYNNEI. With 8 bases clipped from V and 5 bases from J, the junction kept 11 bases outside the gene matches. The CDR3 DNA sequence: TGTGCCAGCCAACTGGACAGGGTAAAAGATCAGCCCCAGCATTTT. Protein sequence: CASQLDRVKDQPQHF.

V usage is TRBV19 and J usage is TRBJ1-2; tentatively, D is TRBD1 (5 bases). The CDR3 has 15 amino acids. V lost 5 bases and J 5 bases, leaving 18 bases between the germline ends. From germline, CDR1 is LNHDA and CDR2 SQIVND (reference sequence). For the CDR3, the DNA is TGTGCCAGTAGTGCCAGGGTAGGTCGGCGTTATGGCTACACCTTC. Its translation: CASSARVGRRYGYTF.

The chain couples TRBV25-1 to TRBJ2-1; 9 positions match TRBD2. The CDR3 runs 15 residues. Per germline, CDR1 MGHDK and CDR2 SYGVNS. Germline trimming cut 2 bases from V and 5 bases from J; bases unmatched to any gene: 4. The CDR3 sequence is CASSEPASGDNEQFF. The CDR3 DNA follows: TGTGCCAGCAGTGAACCGGCTAGCGGGGACAATGAGCAGTTCTTC.

DNA for the CDR3: TGTGCCAGCAAGGGGAGGTACGAGCAGTACTTC. Translating it yields CASKGRYEQYF. The chain carries TRBV27 and TRBJ2-7, with D tentatively TRBD2 (6 bases). V shed 7 bases and J shed 4 bases, with 8 bases lying between them. Germline V CDR1 and CDR2: MNHEY, SMNVEV (reference sequence). This CDR3 spans 11 amino acids.

The chain employs TRBV5-1 and TRBJ2-5; 9 bases align to TRBD1. This CDR3 comprises 16 residues. Germline trimming cut 4 bases from V and 5 bases from J; bases unmatched to any gene: 12. Germline V gene lookup returns CDR1 SGHRS and CDR2 YFSETQ. In DNA, the CDR3 is TGCGCCAGCAGCCCCGGACAGGGGAAGGGAGTCGAGACCCAGTACTTC. Its protein is CASSPGQGKGVETQYF.

This clone was detected once. J is TRBJ2-7 and V is TRBV7-9; 12 bases agree with TRBD1. Germline V gene sequence: CDR1 SEHNR, CDR2 FQNEAQ (reference sequence). J gave up 2 bases and V 3 bases, and 8 bases lay outside the gene matches. The CDR3 is 17 residues long. The CDR3 is CASSLPPRDRGPYEQYF. The CDR3 coding sequence is TGTGCCAGCAGCTTGCCACCCCGGGACAGGGGGCCCTACGAGCAGTACTTC. The variable domain in full, completed from reference TRBV7-9 and TRBJ2-7, reads DTGVSQNPRHKITKRGQNVTFRCDPISEHNRLYWYRQTLGQGPEFLTYFQNEAQLEKSRLLSDRFSAERPKGSFSTLEIQRTEQGDSAMYLCASSLPPRDRGPYEQYFGPGTRLTVT.

This clone appeared once. V and J are TRBV7-8 and TRBJ2-5, with 7 positions matching TRBD2. The J segment lost 0 bases and the V segment lost 5 bases, leaving 3 bases of the junction unmatched. Germline-derived CDR1 and CDR2 are SGHVS and FQNEAQ. The CDR3 loop spans 14 amino acids. The CDR3 sequence is CASSLGTNQETQYF. The CDR3 DNA follows: TGTGCCAGCAGCCTTGGGACTAACCAAGAGACCCAGTACTTC.

This sequence joins TRBV7-2 and TRBJ1-1; perhaps TRBD1 as D (6 bases). This CDR3 contains 14 residues. The germline V gene encodes CDR1 SGHTA and CDR2 FQGNSA. V was cut by 2 bases and J by 0 bases, with 7 bases left in between. The CDR3 region is CASSLQGLNTEAFF. For the CDR3, the DNA is TGTGCCAGCAGCTTACAGGGGTTGAACACTGAAGCTTTCTTT. The entire variable domain, with the rest obtained from reference TRBV7-2 and TRBJ1-1, is as follows: GAGVSQSPSNKVTEKGKDVELRCDPISGHTALYWYRQSLGQGLEFLIYFQGNSAPDKSGLPSDRFSAERTGGSVSTLTIQRTQQEDSAVYLCASSLQGLNTEAFFGQGTRLTVV.

The chain uses TRBV21-1 and TRBJ2-7; the DNA was not used to check the table's D call, TRBD1. TRBV21-1 is listed as a pseudogene. This CDR3 is built from 18 residues. In DNA form, the CDR3 reads TGTGCCAGCAGCAAAAAACAATTCATTCATCGGGACATCCCGGAGCAGTACTTC. It encodes CASSKKQFIHRDIPEQYF.

As DNA, the CDR3 is TGCGCCAGCAGCCGCGGGACAGTGGGCTCCTACAATGAGCAGTTCTTC. Protein sequence: CASSRGTVGSYNEQFF. The V call is TRBV5-1, the J call TRBJ2-1; D perhaps matches TRBD1 (7 bases). Trimming removed 4 bases from V and 0 bases from J, with 14 bases in between. The germline V gene has CDR1 SGHRS and CDR2 YFSETQ. CDR3 length: 16 amino acids.

The chain carries TRBV5-6 and TRBJ1-2; D is perhaps TRBD1 (5 bases). The CDR3 totals 13 residues. The germline CDR1 and CDR2 sequences are SGHDT and YYEEEE. Trimming took off 5 bases at V and 4 bases at J, with 12 bases between the two ends. The CDR3 DNA follows: TGTGCCAGCAGGACAGAAAACCTCTATGGCTACACCTTC. As protein: CASRTENLYGYTF.

The chain uses TRBV20-1 and TRBJ2-2; D is ambiguous. The CDR3 contains 11 residues. Germline V gene lookup returns CDR1 DFQATT and CDR2 SNEGSKA (reference sequence). V was cut by 3 bases and J by 6 bases, with 5 bases left in between. In nucleotides, the CDR3 is TGCAGTGCTAGTCTTTCCGGGGAGCTGTTTTTT. Translation: CSASLSGELFF.

The chain joins TRBV27 to TRBJ2-1; no clear D gene. The germline V gene encodes CDR1 MNHEY and CDR2 SMNVEV (reference sequence). This CDR3 is 14 amino acids long. V was shortened by 4 bases and J by 0 bases, with 7 bases between the two germline ends. The CDR3 loop is CASSSGLSYNEQFF. CDR3 nucleotide sequence: TGTGCCAGCAGTTCGGGTCTCTCCTACAATGAGCAGTTCTTC.

This sequence joins TRBV6-4 and TRBJ1-5; D uncertain. This CDR3 contains 13 residues. Per germline, CDR1 MRHNA and CDR2 SNTAGT. V lost 3 bases and J 10 bases, leaving 13 bases between the germline ends. Written as DNA, the CDR3 is TGTGCCAGCAGTGAGTCCCCCGAGAGACCCCAGCATTTT. Encoded protein: CASSESPERPQHF.

The chain carries TRBV7-9 and TRBJ2-1; tentatively, D is TRBD2 (6 bases). The V end lost 5 bases, the J end lost 15 bases, and 20 bases lay between the germline ends. This CDR3 has 13 amino acids. The germline gives CDR1 SEHNR, CDR2 FQNEAQ (reference sequence). The CDR3 reads CASSPPGGAGRFF. As DNA, the CDR3 is TGTGCCAGCAGCCCCCCAGGTGGAGCGGGTCGGTTCTTC.

The gene calls are TRBV13 and TRBJ2-7; D uncertain. Germline-derived CDR1 and CDR2 are PRHDT and FYEKMQ (reference sequence). V was clipped by 1 base and J by 2 bases, with 3 bases between them. The CDR3 covers 12 residues. The CDR3 DNA reads as TGTGCCAGCAGCTTAGATACCTACGAGCAGTACTTC. Amino acids: CASSLDTYEQYF.

The chain combines TRBV4-1 with TRBJ2-4; the D gene is possibly TRBD2 (6 bases). Trimming shortened V by 0 bases and J by 0 bases, and 12 bases separated the two germline ends. Germline V gene data show CDR1 as MGHRA and CDR2 as YSYEKL. The CDR3 runs 17 residues. As DNA, the CDR3 is TGCGCCAGCAGCCAAGAATTTGGGGGGATAGCCAAAAACATTCAGTACTTC. Translating it yields CASSQEFGGIAKNIQYF.

The chain is built from TRBV6-4 and TRBJ2-3, with D possibly being TRBD1 (7 bases). CDR3 length: 16 residues. Trimming took 3 bases from V and 4 from J, leaving 17 bases between them. Germline assignment: CDR1 MRHNA and CDR2 SNTAGT. The CDR3 DNA sequence: TGTGCCAGCAGTGAGAGGGGGGCAGGGGGGCCAGATACGCAGTATTTT. Its protein is CASSERGAGGPDTQYF.

The V call is TRBV7-2, the J call TRBJ1-2, with 7 bases aligning to TRBD1. Germline CDR1 is SGHTA and CDR2 is FQGNSA. CDR3 length: 13 residues. The ends lost 4 bases at V and 7 bases at J; junction bases unmatched: 6. CDR3 coding DNA: TGTGCCAGCAGCTCGGGCAGGGGGTTTGGCTACACCTTC. It yields the protein CASSSGRGFGYTF.

The CDR3 coding sequence is TGTGCCAGCAGATTACAGGGGACAGGGACCCAGTACTTC. This encodes CASRLQGTGTQYF. The genes are TRBV6-6 and TRBJ2-5; 8 bases match TRBD1. With 6 bases clipped from V and 7 bases from J, the junction kept 7 bases outside the gene matches. Looked up from germline, CDR1 is MNHNY and CDR2 is SVGAGI (reference sequence). CDR3 length: 13 residues.

This clone was seen a few times. The J gene is TRBJ2-5, the V gene TRBV5-1; a possible D gene is TRBD1 (6 bases). There are 13 residues in the CDR3. Looked up from germline, CDR1 is SGHRS and CDR2 is YFSETQ. The V end lost 3 bases, the J end lost 5 bases, and 11 bases lay between the germline ends. Here the CDR3 reads CASSSPQGETQYF. The CDR3 bases are TGCGCCAGCAGCTCACCTCAGGGGGAGACCCAGTACTTC.